This is a list of T cell receptor beta chains from one sample in a study of control samples from healthy donors and cancer patients. Assay used: immunoSEQ multiplex PCR; TCRdb lists only in-frame clones, some missing. The sample contains about 100,000 clones, around 89% of which appear only once. Sequenced material: blood. The source of these receptors is a man aged 25-40 years in good health. CDR3s include the opening cysteine and the closing phenylalanine or tryptophan. D genes are given only for firm matches. Only some rows state a clone size, as once, few, many or a class for expanded clones.

v_gene	d_gene	j_gene	abundance	CDR3nt	CDR3aa
TRBV7-8	TRBD2	TRBJ2-2	.	TGTGCCAGCAGCCCAAGCGGGGGAGCACCCGGGGAGCTGTTTTTT	CASSPSGGAPGELFF
TRBV10-3	TRBD1	TRBJ1-6	few	TGTGCCATCAGGGAAGACAGGGGGAATTCACCCCTCCACTTT	CAIREDRGNSPLHF
TRBV11-2	TRBD2	TRBJ2-5	.	TGTGCCAGCAGCTTATTAGCGGGAGGGTCGGGGGAGACCCAGTACTTC	CASSLLAGGSGETQYF
TRBV7-2	.	TRBJ2-7	.	TGTGCCAGCAGCCGCGGGACAGAGAGCTCCTACGAGCAGTACTTC	CASSRGTESSYEQYF
TRBV6-1	TRBD1	TRBJ2-1	.	TGTGCCAGCAGTGAAAGACAGGGACGATCCTACAATGAGCAGTTCTTC	CASSERQGRSYNEQFF
TRBV3-1/TRBV3-2	.	TRBJ1-2	.	TGTGCCAGCAGCCACTTGGACGGTTCTAGAGGCTACACCTTC	CASSHLDGSRGYTF
TRBV13	TRBD1	TRBJ1-6	.	TGTGCCAGCAGCGTCACCCGACAGGGGTCGAATTCACCCCTCCACTTT	CASSVTRQGSNSPLHF
TRBV10-3	TRBD2	TRBJ2-3	.	TGTGCCATCAGTGGGAGTAGCGGGGGGACAGATACGCAGTATTTT	CAISGSSGGTDTQYF
TRBV7-9	TRBD1	TRBJ1-3	few	TGTGCCAGCAGCTTAGGGTACGACAGGGTCGATGGAAACACCATATATTTT	CASSLGYDRVDGNTIYF
TRBV5-5	TRBD2	TRBJ2-1	once	TGTGCCAGCAGCTTGGGACTAGCGGTCTACAATGAGCAGTTCTTC	CASSLGLAVYNEQFF
TRBV24-1	.	TRBJ1-2	.	TGTGCCACCAGTGCCAGTCCTGGAGGGGCCCACTCCTATGGCTACACCTTC	CATSASPGGAHSYGYTF
TRBV7-9	.	TRBJ2-5	.	TGTGCCAGCAGCTTAGCCCTGGAGACCCAGTACTTC	CASSLALETQYF
TRBV28	.	TRBJ1-5	.	TGTGCCAGCAGTTCGACATTTAATCAGCCCCAGCATTTT	CASSSTFNQPQHF
TRBV4-1	.	TRBJ1-5	.	TGCGCCAGCAGCCAAGTGGAGTTTAGCAATCAGCCCCAGCATTTT	CASSQVEFSNQPQHF
TRBV10-1	.	TRBJ2-1	.	TGCGCCAGCAGTGATTCGGCGGGGGCCTCCTACAATGAGCAGTTCTTC	CASSDSAGASYNEQFF
TRBV24-1	.	TRBJ1-1	.	TGTGCCACCAGTGAACAGGGGAACACTGAAGCTTTCTTT	CATSEQGNTEAFF
TRBV25-1	TRBD1	TRBJ2-6	.	TGTGCCAGCAGTGACTTTACAGGGGTAGGGGCCAACGTCCTGACTTTC	CASSDFTGVGANVLTF
TRBV30	TRBD1	TRBJ1-4	.	TGTGCCTGGAGTGGGGGACAGAGAAATGAAAAACTGTTTTTT	CAWSGGQRNEKLFF
TRBV28	.	TRBJ2-2	.	TGTGCCAGCAGTTTACTGGGGCAGAACACCGGGGAGCTGTTTTTT	CASSLLGQNTGELFF
TRBV5-1	.	TRBJ2-5	.	TGCGCCAGCAGCTTGTTGGGGGGCGAGAGTGAGACCCAGTACTTC	CASSLLGGESETQYF
TRBV6-5	.	TRBJ2-4	once	TGTGCCAGCAGGGGCAGCCTAGCCAAAAACATTCAGTACTTC	CASRGSLAKNIQYF
TRBV2	.	TRBJ2-1	once	TGTGCCAGCAGTGACGACAGGAGCTCCTACAATGAGCAGTTCTTC	CASSDDRSSYNEQFF
TRBV10-1	TRBD1	TRBJ2-3	.	TGCGCCAGCGCGGGACAGGAGGCAGATACGCAGTATTTT	CASAGQEADTQYF
TRBV11-2	.	TRBJ1-1	.	TGTGCCAGCAGCTTGTCAGGGATCGTCACTGAAGCTTTCTTT	CASSLSGIVTEAFF
TRBV28	TRBD1	TRBJ2-2	once	TGTGCCAGCACCTTGCCAGGGACAGCCGGACACACCGGGGAGCTGTTTTTT	CASTLPGTAGHTGELFF
TRBV7-2	.	TRBJ1-6	.	TGTGCCAGCAGCGTTGGGGGGACAAACTATAATTCACCCCTCCACTTT	CASSVGGTNYNSPLHF
TRBV19	.	TRBJ2-1	.	TGTGCCACCCAAAGGACAGATCGCAACAATGAGCAGTTCTTC	CATQRTDRNNEQFF
TRBV12-5	.	TRBJ1-2	.	TGTGCTAGTGGCCCCACCGCGGGTAACTATGGCTACACCTTC	CASGPTAGNYGYTF
TRBV24-1	.	TRBJ2-6	.	TGTGCCACCAGTGATTTAAGCTCTGGGGCCAACGTCCTGACTTTC	CATSDLSSGANVLTF
TRBV5-1	.	TRBJ2-3	.	TGCGCCAGCAGTTTCACAGATACGCAGTATTTT	CASSFTDTQYF
TRBV4-1	.	TRBJ1-2	.	TGCGCCAGCAGCCCAGGGGTGGGGGGCAGGGGTGGCTACACCTTC	CASSPGVGGRGGYTF
TRBV6-6	.	TRBJ2-7	once	TGTGCCAGCAGCTCCGGGACAACTACGAGTCAGTACTTC	CASSSGTTTSQYF
TRBV5-4	.	TRBJ2-6	.	TGTGCCAGCAGTAGTCTACGGGCAGGGGAAGTGGGGGCCAACGTCCTGACTTTC	CASSSLRAGEVGANVLTF
TRBV27	.	TRBJ2-7	once	TGTGCCAGCAGTCCCTCCGACATCGGCTACGAGCAGTACTTC	CASSPSDIGYEQYF
TRBV12-5	.	TRBJ2-3	.	TGTGCTAGTGGTTTGGTCGGGACTCATATAACAGATACGCAGTATTTT	CASGLVGTHITDTQYF
TRBV14	TRBD1	TRBJ1-2	once	TGTGCCAGCAGCCAAAAACAGGGGGCGGTTAACTATGGCTACACCTTC	CASSQKQGAVNYGYTF
TRBV6-4	TRBD2	TRBJ2-3	.	TGTGCCAGCAGTGACAGCGGGGGGGCCACAGATACGCAGTATTTT	CASSDSGGATDTQYF
TRBV28	TRBD1	TRBJ1-6	.	TGTGCCAGCAGAGGACAGGGCTCGGGTCAGGGTTCACCCCTCCACTTT	CASRGQGSGQGSPLHF
TRBV4-2	TRBD2	TRBJ2-1	.	TGTGCCAGCAGCCACGGGACTAGCGGAGGCTTTAATGAGCAGTTCTTC	CASSHGTSGGFNEQFF
TRBV9	.	TRBJ2-2	.	TGTGCCAGCAGCGTTGGACGGCAATCCGCGAACACCGGGGAGCTGTTTTTT	CASSVGRQSANTGELFF
TRBV5-1	.	TRBJ1-2	.	TGCGCCAGCAGCTTTGAAGGTCCACTCTATGGCTACACCTTC	CASSFEGPLYGYTF
TRBV20-1	.	TRBJ1-1	once	TGCAGTGCTACGGAGAGAAGTGAAGCTTTCTTT	CSATERSEAFF
TRBV25-1	TRBD2	TRBJ2-1	once	TGTGCCAGCAGTGCGGGGGGGTCCTACAATGAGCAGTTCTTC	CASSAGGSYNEQFF
TRBV3-1/TRBV3-2	TRBD1	TRBJ1-1	.	TGTGCCAGCAGCCGAGCCGGACAGGGATCGAACACTGAAGCTTTCTTT	CASSRAGQGSNTEAFF
TRBV2	.	TRBJ1-4	.	TGTGCCACCCGGGGGGACCTAGGGGAAAAACTGTTTTTT	CATRGDLGEKLFF
TRBV7-2	TRBD2	TRBJ2-2	.	TGTGCCAGCAGTTCGGGACTAGCCGGGGAGCTGTTTTTT	CASSSGLAGELFF
TRBV10-1	TRBD1	TRBJ2-7	.	TGCGCCAGCAGTGATGCGGGACAGGGGACCTACGAGCAGTACTTC	CASSDAGQGTYEQYF